The 26 T cell receptor beta chains below come from one sample, sequenced in a study of regulatory T cells in long-lasting Graves disease. Arm-PCR of CDR3 regions and iRepertoire HTBI primers were used to build TCR beta libraries. MiXCR, run by TCRdb on the multiplex PCR reads, gives a single entry per CDR3 protein. The sample contains 500,000 or so distinct CDR3 sequences, approximately 14% of which appear only once. Sample time point: newly diagnosed GD, antithyroid drugs for less than 3 months. Construction of the TCR library relied on RNA isolated from PBMCs. The same specimen was also included in a second study, on T cells in Graves' hyperthyroidism and ophthalmopathy.

The specimen was peripheral blood mononuclear cells (PBMCs), collected at new diagnosis, from a patient treated with antithyroid drugs. These receptors were taken from a woman between 45 and 60 years old with Graves disease.

This clonotype showed up just a few times. The J gene is TRBJ2-7, the V gene TRBV30; 9 bases match TRBD1. The CDR3 has 16 amino acids. The V gene's germline CDR1 is GTSNPN and CDR2 SVGIG (reference sequence). With V trimmed by 0 bases and J by 0 bases, 6 bases remained unmatched. This CDR3 reads CAWSVWGTGTSYEQYF. CDR3 nucleotide sequence: TGTGCCTGGAGTGTATGGGGGACAGGGACCTCCTACGAGCAGTACTTC.

Of note for this clonotype: This may be a read error: a much more frequent sequence differs by one nucleotide. This CDR3 is missing its conserved last phenylalanine or tryptophan, likely due to a read error. This chain joins TRBV6-2 or TRBV6-3 and TRBJ1-4, with 10 bases that match TRBD1. CDR1 MNHEY and CDR2 SVGEGT come from the germline V gene. With 4 bases clipped from V and 6 bases from J, the junction kept 17 bases outside the gene matches. This CDR3 comprises 19 residues. The CDR3 reads CASSSVRDRGKVDDEKLFL. DNA of the CDR3: TGTGCCAGCAGTTCGGTCCGGGACAGGGGCAAAGTGGATGATGAAAAACTGTTTTTG.

The chain combines TRBV7-9 with TRBJ2-5; D not certain. The CDR3 totals 14 residues. Trimming shortened V by 2 bases and J by 5 bases, and 12 bases separated the two germline ends. From germline, CDR1 is SEHNR and CDR2 FQNEAQ (reference sequence). The CDR3 is CASSLIEFQETQYF. The CDR3 DNA sequence: TGTGCCAGCAGCTTAATCGAGTTTCAGGAGACCCAGTACTTC.

The V call is TRBV9, the J call TRBJ2-1; D may be TRBD1 or TRBD2 (5 bases each). The germline V gene has CDR1 SGDLS and CDR2 YYNGEE. V was shortened by 2 bases and J by 3 bases, with 15 bases between the two germline ends. The CDR3 sequence is 16 residues long. CDR3 loop: CASSVIGGASYNEQFF. In DNA form, the CDR3 reads TGTGCCAGCAGCGTTATTGGGGGAGCTAGCTACAATGAGCAGTTCTTC.

This clonotype was picked up a small number of times. This chain connects TRBV6-2 or TRBV6-3 to TRBJ1-4; TRBD1 might be the D (6 bases). The CDR3 is 14 amino acids. The germline V gene encodes CDR1 MNHEY and CDR2 SVGEGT. V gave up 5 bases and J gave up 10 bases, with 17 bases separating them. The CDR3 nucleotides read TGTGCCAGCAGTGGATCCCGGGGGGGCGGAAAACTGTTTTTT. Residues: CASSGSRGGGKLFF.

This clonotype was counted many times. The chain recombines TRBV2 with TRBJ1-5; D is unclear. Trimming left V 5 bases short and J 0 bases short, with 8 bases between. The CDR3 loop spans 14 amino acids. Germline V CDR1 and CDR2: SNHLY, FYNNEI. This CDR3 is CASSTDYSNQPQHF. The CDR3, as DNA: TGTGCCAGCAGTACGGATTATAGCAATCAGCCCCAGCATTTT.

This chain links TRBV5-1 with TRBJ2-5; D is unclear. The V gene's germline CDR1 is SGHRS and CDR2 YFSETQ. The CDR3 contains 13 residues. V lost 2 bases and J 4 bases, leaving 9 bases between the germline ends. CDR3 loop: CASSLSWGETQYF. Written as DNA, the CDR3 is TGCGCCAGCAGCTTATCTTGGGGAGAGACCCAGTACTTC.

This clonotype was detected many times. V is TRBV12-3 or TRBV12-4 and J is TRBJ2-1; weak D call: TRBD2 (5 bases). V dropped 4 bases and J dropped 5 bases, with 15 bases sitting between them. This CDR3 is built from 15 residues. The CDR3 sequence is CASSSTGIQNNEQFF. CDR3 DNA: TGTGCCAGCAGTTCTACCGGGATCCAAAACAATGAGCAGTTCTTC.

This clonotype was recorded at least ten times. The rearrangement uses TRBV7-3 and TRBJ2-3; D ambiguous. Looked up from germline, CDR1 is SGHTA and CDR2 is FQGTGA. V lost 5 bases, J lost 5 bases, and 17 bases lay in between. This CDR3 spans 15 amino acids. This chain's CDR3 is CASSPTPGIGDTQYF. The CDR3 DNA is TGTGCCAGCAGCCCCACACCAGGTATAGGAGATACGCAGTATTTT. Filled out from reference TRBV7-3 and TRBJ2-3, the complete variable domain reads GAGVSQTPSNKVTEKGKYVELRCDPISGHTALYWYRQSLGQGPEFLIYFQGTGAADDSGLPNDRFFAVRPEGSVSTLKIQRTERGDSAVYLCASSPTPGIGDTQYFGPGTRLTVL.

This clonotype showed up many times. CDR3 bases: TGTGCCAGCAGCGACCCGACTAGCGGGACCGGCACAGATACGCAGTATTTT. Its translation is CASSDPTSGTGTDTQYF. This sequence joins TRBV7-8 and TRBJ2-3, with 11 bases lining up with TRBD2. The CDR3 extends over 17 amino acids. V gave up 5 bases and J gave up 1 base; unmatched junction bases: 8. CDR1 and CDR2 from the germline V gene are SGHVS and FQNEAQ.

Turning to this clonotype: At one end the junction does not follow the germline gene, possibly because of a read error. J is TRBJ2-1 and V is TRBV20-1; 12 nucleotides agree with TRBD2. Germline CDR1 reads DFQATT; CDR2 reads SNEGSKA (reference sequence). This CDR3 region has 16 residues. The CDR3 loop reads CSARLAGGPSSNEQLF. For the CDR3, the DNA is TGCAGTGCGAGGCTAGCGGGAGGGCCGTCGTCCAATGAGCAGTTGTTC.

There are many counts of this clonotype. The chain employs TRBV27 and TRBJ2-7; TRBD2 matches at 9 bases. There are 14 residues in the CDR3. The V gene end was trimmed by 5 bases and the J gene end by 0 bases; junction bases not matched to a gene: 2. CDR1 and CDR2 (germline): MNHEY, SMNVEV (reference sequence). DNA of the CDR3: TGTGCCAGCAGTAGCGGGAGGCACTCCTACGAGCAGTACTTC. Translating it yields CASSSGRHSYEQYF.

This clonotype has ten or more counts. The V and J genes are TRBV30 and TRBJ2-7; tentative D call: TRBD2 (5 bases). CDR1 and CDR2 (germline): GTSNPN, SVGIG (reference sequence). Between the trimmed V and J ends, which lost 0 bases and 8 bases, there was a span of 14 bases. This CDR3 region has 13 residues. CDR3 sequence: CAWSVLEGWQQYF. For the CDR3, the DNA is TGTGCCTGGAGTGTACTAGAGGGATGGCAGCAGTACTTC.

This clonotype showed up many times. V and J are TRBV3-1 and TRBJ1-2; a possible D gene is TRBD1 (6 bases). Trimming removed 6 bases from V and 8 bases from J, with 16 bases in between. CDR3 length: 13 residues. Germline V lookup: CDR1 LGHDT, CDR2 YNNKEL (reference sequence). The CDR3 spells CASSLPDSGGYTF. CDR3 bases: TGTGCCAGCAGTCTTCCGGACAGTGGCGGCTACACCTTC.

This clonotype was counted many times. V usage is TRBV2 and J usage is TRBJ2-1; D possibly corresponds to TRBD1 (6 bases). In germline, CDR1 is SNHLY, CDR2 FYNNEI. Trimming stripped 6 bases from V and 4 bases from J, with 10 bases between. This CDR3 contains 13 residues. CDR3 bases: TGTGCCAGCAGGAGGGACATTTACAATGAGCAGTTCTTC. It specifies CASRRDIYNEQFF.

This rearrangement joins TRBV3-1 to TRBJ1-1; 9 positions agree with TRBD1. Trimming at V came to 6 bases and at J to 0 bases, leaving 5 bases not matched to a gene. This CDR3 contains 15 residues. The germline CDR1 and CDR2 sequences are LGHDT and YNNKEL (reference sequence). The CDR3 spells CASSLTGGLNTEAFF. CDR3 sequence (DNA): TGTGCCAGCAGTCTGACAGGGGGTTTGAACACTGAAGCTTTCTTT.

About this clonotype: Being one base from a much bigger clone, this may be a read error. The chain carries TRBV7-9 and TRBJ2-1, with D perhaps being TRBD1 or TRBD2 (6 bases each). In germline, CDR1 is SEHNR, CDR2 FQNEAQ (reference sequence). The CDR3 consists of 15 residues. CDR3 residues: CASSSHGGPDNEQLF. The DNA for the CDR3 is TGTGCCAGCAGCTCCCACGGGGGCCCCGACAATGAGCAGTTGTTC.

Ten or more counts support this clonotype. This chain links TRBV27 with TRBJ1-1; 11 nucleotides line up with TRBD1. Trimming took 3 bases from V and 4 from J; bases not matched to a gene: 7. This CDR3 comprises 16 residues. CDR1 and CDR2 from the germline V gene are MNHEY and SMNVEV (reference sequence). CDR3 region: CASSLGPGQGVTEAFF. The DNA for the CDR3 is TGTGCCAGCAGTTTGGGCCCGGGACAGGGGGTCACTGAAGCTTTCTTT.

This clonotype was picked up many times. V is TRBV12-5 and J is TRBJ2-5, with 7 positions matching TRBD2. Germline V gives CDR1 LGHNT, CDR2 FRNRAP. CDR3 length: 14 residues. Losses at the gene ends were 5 bases for V and 2 bases for J; bases not matched to a gene: 5. CDR3 residues: CASGKGGGQETQYF. CDR3 nucleotide sequence: TGTGCTAGTGGTAAGGGCGGGGGACAAGAGACCCAGTACTTC.

Remarks on this clonotype: This CDR3 is missing its conserved last phenylalanine or tryptophan, likely due to a read error. The V call is TRBV2, the J call TRBJ2-5, with D possibly being TRBD2 (6 bases). This CDR3 spans 15 amino acids. CDR1 SNHLY and CDR2 FYNNEI come from the germline V gene. Trimming pared 2 bases from V and 5 bases from J, leaving 15 bases between. The CDR3 sequence: CASSETGGNGETQYL. Written as DNA, the CDR3 is TGTGCCAGCAGTGAAACCGGGGGTAATGGTGAGACCCAGTACCTC.

The chain links TRBV4-1 to TRBJ2-1, with no clear D. The CDR3 length is 14 residues. Germline CDR1 is MGHRA and CDR2 is YSYEKL. Trimming took off 4 bases at V and 5 bases at J, with 12 bases between the two ends. The CDR3 spells CASSRGAADNEQFF. The CDR3, as DNA: TGCGCCAGCAGCCGGGGTGCGGCGGACAATGAGCAGTTCTTC.

This clonotype showed up just a few times. The V gene is TRBV3-1, the J gene TRBJ2-3, with 10 bases that match TRBD2. The CDR3 runs to 14 residues. Per germline, CDR1 LGHDT and CDR2 YNNKEL (reference sequence). After removal of 3 bases from V and 10 bases from J, the junction contained 7 bases not matched to a gene. CDR3 sequence (DNA): TGTGCCAGCAGCCACACTAGCGGGACTTACGCGCAGTATTTT. The encoded protein is CASSHTSGTYAQYF.

This clonotype occurred many times. The gene calls are TRBV6-5 and TRBJ2-7; the match to TRBD2 covers 7 bases. J was trimmed by 2 bases and V by 0 bases; bases with no gene match: 7. CDR3 length: 16 residues. Germline loops: CDR1 MNHEY, CDR2 SVGAGI. This CDR3 is CASSYSPGLSAYEQYF. The CDR3 DNA reads as TGTGCCAGCAGTTACTCGCCGGGACTATCGGCCTACGAGCAGTACTTC.

J is TRBJ2-7 and V is TRBV7-2; 11 bases fit TRBD2. Germline lookup yields CDR1 SGHTA and CDR2 FQGNSA. The V and J ends lost 4 bases and 2 bases, in that order; junction bases with no gene match: 7. The CDR3 is 16 residues long. CDR3: CASSSPLAGVTYEQYF. The CDR3 nucleotides are TGTGCCAGCAGCTCACCACTAGCGGGAGTTACCTACGAGCAGTACTTC. Complete variable domain (other parts from reference TRBV7-2 and TRBJ2-7): GAGVSQSPSNKVTEKGKDVELRCDPISGHTALYWYRQSLGQGLEFLIYFQGNSAPDKSGLPSDRFSAERTGGSVSTLTIQRTQQEDSAVYLCASSSPLAGVTYEQYFGPGTRLTVT.

V is TRBV5-1 and J is TRBJ2-2; 9 nucleotides agree with TRBD1. The CDR3 consists of 16 residues. Losses at the gene ends were 0 bases for V and 5 bases for J; bases not matched to a gene: 5. The V gene's germline CDR1 is SGHRS and CDR2 YFSETQ. CDR3 region: CASSLGDRAGTGELFF. Written as DNA, the CDR3 is TGCGCCAGCAGCTTGGGGGACAGGGCCGGGACCGGGGAGCTGTTTTTT.

The rearrangement links TRBV5-5 to TRBJ2-3; 12 bases are a match to TRBD2. V lost 2 bases to trimming and J lost 4 bases; unmatched junction nucleotides: 8. The length of the CDR3 is 17 residues. Germline CDR1 reads SGHKS; CDR2 reads YYEKEE (reference sequence). The CDR3 DNA reads as TGTGCCAGCAGCTTCGGGACTAGCGGGTTTGTTCCAGATACGCAGTATTTT. Its translation is CASSFGTSGFVPDTQYF.